The entry below describes one T cell receptor (beta chain). Germline V gene lookup returns CDR1 SGHRS and CDR2 YFSETQ. The V gene lost 1 base and the J gene lost 0 bases, with 13 bases spanning the gap. The CDR3 runs to 16 residues. The sample is drawn from a study of blood T cell repertoires in COVID-19. Overall study: PBMCs, B-cell-depleted T cells, or T cells provided the cDNA or gDNA that made up the material.

TCRdb's table, derived via immunoSEQ multiplex PCR, lists solely in-frame clones and lacks some. The repertoire holds 210,000 or so clones, about 84% seen once, with around 4.7% in the top ten. This rearrangement joins TRBV5-1 to TRBJ1-2, with D perhaps TRBD1 (6 bases). The clonotype originates from a man younger than 45 with acute COVID-19. The specimen sequenced was PBMCs or T cells enriched from blood (not recorded which). CDR3 DNA: TGCGCCAGCAGCTTGCGGACAGACTCCTCTAACTATGGCTACACCTTC. It codes for CASSLRTDSSNYGYTF.